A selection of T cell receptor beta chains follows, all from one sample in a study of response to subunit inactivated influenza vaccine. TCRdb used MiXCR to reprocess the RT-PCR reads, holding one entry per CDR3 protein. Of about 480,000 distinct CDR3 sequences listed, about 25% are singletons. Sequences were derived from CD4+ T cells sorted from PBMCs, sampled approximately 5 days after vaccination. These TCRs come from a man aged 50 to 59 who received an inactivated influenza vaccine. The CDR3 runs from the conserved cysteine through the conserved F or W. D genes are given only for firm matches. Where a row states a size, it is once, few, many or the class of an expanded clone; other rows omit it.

CDR3 protein: CASSLAASYNEQFF
CDR3 DNA: TGCGCCAGCAGCTTGGCCGCGTCCTACAATGAGCAGTTCTTC
J gene: TRBJ2-1
clone size: few
V gene: TRBV5-1
D gene: NA

CDR3 protein: CASSELNEQFF
CDR3 DNA: TGTGCCAGCAGTGAATTAAATGAGCAGTTCTTC
J gene: TRBJ2-1
clone size: NA
V gene: TRBV2
D gene: NA

CDR3 protein: CSARDFLAGSNTGELFF
CDR3 DNA: TGCAGTGCTAGAGATTTTTTGGCGGGATCGAACACCGGGGAGCTGTTTTTT
J gene: TRBJ2-2
clone size: few
V gene: TRBV20-1
D gene: NA

CDR3 protein: CSARGRESSLSSYNEQFF
CDR3 DNA: TGCAGTGCTAGGGGGAGGGAGTCTAGCCTGAGCTCCTACAATGAGCAGTTCTTC
J gene: TRBJ2-1
clone size: NA
V gene: TRBV20-1
D gene: TRBD2

CDR3 protein: CASSLLTISTDTQYF
CDR3 DNA: TGCGCCAGCAGCCTGTTGACTATTAGCACAGATACGCAGTATTTT
J gene: TRBJ2-3
clone size: few
V gene: TRBV4-1
D gene: NA

CDR3 protein: CASRQGLDEQYF
CDR3 DNA: TGTGCCAGCAGGCAGGGGTTGGACGAGCAGTACTTC
J gene: TRBJ2-7
clone size: NA
V gene: TRBV12-3/TRBV12-4
D gene: NA

CDR3 protein: CASARGVSKNIQYF
CDR3 DNA: TGTGCCAGCGCGCGCGGGGTTTCCAAAAACATTCAGTACTTC
J gene: TRBJ2-4
clone size: NA
V gene: TRBV12-3/TRBV12-4
D gene: NA

CDR3 protein: CSVRGRRTDTQYF
CDR3 DNA: TGCAGCGTTAGGGGGAGGCGCACAGATACGCAGTATTTT
J gene: TRBJ2-3
clone size: NA
V gene: TRBV29-1
D gene: NA

CDR3 protein: CSASVQLTGELFF
CDR3 DNA: TGCAGTGCTAGTGTACAGCTCACCGGGGAGCTGTTTTTT
J gene: TRBJ2-2
clone size: few
V gene: TRBV20-1
D gene: NA

CDR3 protein: CASSPRHFNEQFF
CDR3 DNA: TGTGCCAGCAGCCCCCGACACTTTAATGAGCAGTTCTTC
J gene: TRBJ2-1
clone size: NA
V gene: TRBV7-2
D gene: NA

CDR3 protein: CASTAWSRVNYGYTF
CDR3 DNA: TGTGCCAGCACCGCTTGGAGCAGGGTGAACTATGGCTACACCTTC
J gene: TRBJ1-2
clone size: NA
V gene: TRBV5-6
D gene: NA

CDR3 protein: CASREQGAGNSPLHF
CDR3 DNA: TGTGCCAGCAGAGAACAGGGGGCAGGGAATTCACCCCTCCACTTT
J gene: TRBJ1-6
clone size: NA
V gene: TRBV12-3/TRBV12-4
D gene: TRBD1

CDR3 protein: CASSKRPDTEAFF
CDR3 DNA: TGTGCCAGCAGCAAACGGCCCGACACTGAAGCTTTCTTT
J gene: TRBJ1-1
clone size: few
V gene: TRBV12-3/TRBV12-4
D gene: NA

CDR3 protein: CAISVRQGARDNQPQHF
CDR3 DNA: TGTGCCATCAGTGTCAGGCAGGGGGCGCGGGACAATCAGCCCCAGCATTTT
J gene: TRBJ1-5
clone size: NA
V gene: TRBV10-3
D gene: TRBD1

CDR3 protein: CASSVDGRKSYNEQFF
CDR3 DNA: TGTGCCAGCAGCGTAGACGGGCGGAAATCCTACAATGAGCAGTTCTTC
J gene: TRBJ2-1
clone size: few
V gene: TRBV9
D gene: NA

CDR3 protein: CASSRGQTKETQYF
CDR3 DNA: TGTGCCAGCAGCCGGGGACAGACAAAAGAGACCCAGTACTTC
J gene: TRBJ2-5
clone size: NA
V gene: TRBV11-2
D gene: TRBD1

CDR3 protein: CSARQGARTGELFF
CDR3 DNA: TGCAGTGCCCGACAGGGGGCTAGAACCGGGGAGCTGTTTTTT
J gene: TRBJ2-2
clone size: few
V gene: TRBV20-1
D gene: TRBD1

CDR3 protein: CAISSGGAEETQYF
CDR3 DNA: TGTGCCATCAGTAGCGGGGGGGCCGAGGAGACCCAGTACTTC
J gene: TRBJ2-5
clone size: few
V gene: TRBV10-3
D gene: TRBD2

CDR3 protein: CASRHTSGRRFEQYF
CDR3 DNA: TGTGCCAGCAGGCATACCTCGGGGCGCCGCTTCGAGCAGTACTTC
J gene: TRBJ2-7
clone size: NA
V gene: TRBV7-9
D gene: NA

CDR3 protein: CSARDSSLAASKQYF
CDR3 DNA: TGCAGTGCTAGAGATTCTAGTCTAGCCGCAAGCAAGCAGTACTTC
J gene: TRBJ2-7
clone size: many
V gene: TRBV20-1
D gene: NA

CDR3 protein: CASSLKQTQGNYGYTF
CDR3 DNA: TGTGCCAGCAGCCTAAAACAAACACAGGGGAACTATGGCTACACCTTC
J gene: TRBJ1-2
clone size: many
V gene: TRBV12-3/TRBV12-4
D gene: TRBD1

CDR3 protein: CASSLAGTVRNEKLFF
CDR3 DNA: TGCGCCAGCAGCTTGGCGGGGACCGTTAGGAATGAAAAACTGTTTTTT
J gene: TRBJ1-4
clone size: few
V gene: TRBV5-1
D gene: NA

CDR3 protein: CASSLDPGVDAYEQYF
CDR3 DNA: TGCGCCAGCAGCTTGGATCCCGGGGTAGATGCCTACGAGCAGTACTTC
J gene: TRBJ2-7
clone size: NA
V gene: TRBV5-1
D gene: NA

CDR3 protein: CASSRLAGVGDTQYF
CDR3 DNA: TGTGCCAGCAGTCGACTAGCGGGAGTTGGAGATACGCAGTATTTT
J gene: TRBJ2-3
clone size: NA
V gene: TRBV6-4
D gene: TRBD2

CDR3 protein: CSAPAHRVYEQYF
CDR3 DNA: TGCAGTGCGCCCGCACACAGGGTCTACGAGCAGTACTTC
J gene: TRBJ2-7
clone size: few
V gene: TRBV20-1
D gene: NA

CDR3 protein: CASSWGLAGPYEQYF
CDR3 DNA: TGCGCCAGCAGCTGGGGACTAGCGGGGCCCTACGAGCAGTACTTC
J gene: TRBJ2-7
clone size: NA
V gene: TRBV4-3
D gene: TRBD2

CDR3 protein: CASSLRTQETQYF
CDR3 DNA: TGCGCCAGCAGCCTCAGGACCCAAGAGACCCAGTACTTC
J gene: TRBJ2-5
clone size: NA
V gene: TRBV5-1
D gene: NA

CDR3 protein: CASSRGGAGDTQYF
CDR3 DNA: TGTGCCAGCAGTCGAGGGGGTGCTGGAGATACGCAGTATTTT
J gene: TRBJ2-3
clone size: NA
V gene: TRBV28
D gene: NA

CDR3 protein: CASSSSTGRDTQYF
CDR3 DNA: TGTGCCAGCAGTTCCTCGACGGGCAGGGATACGCAGTATTTT
J gene: TRBJ2-3
clone size: NA
V gene: TRBV6-2/TRBV6-3
D gene: NA

CDR3 protein: CATSKQRGEQFF
CDR3 DNA: TGTGCCACCAGCAAACAGAGGGGTGAGCAGTTCTTC
J gene: TRBJ2-1
clone size: NA
V gene: TRBV15
D gene: NA

CDR3 protein: CASSLVAQPSLYGYTF
CDR3 DNA: TGTGCCAGCAGCTTGGTGGCCCAGCCCTCTCTCTATGGCTACACCTTC
J gene: TRBJ1-2
clone size: NA
V gene: TRBV5-4
D gene: NA